These 4 T cell receptor beta chains originate from one sample sequenced in a study of blood T cell repertoires in COVID-19. The table came from immunoSEQ multiplex PCR; TCRdb's copy has only in-frame clones and leaves some out. The table includes fewer than 250,000 clones, 83% detected once. Sample: peripheral blood. These receptors were collected from a human donor in a cohort sampled during active COVID-19.

The chain combines TRBV2 with TRBJ2-1; 13 nucleotides match TRBD2. This CDR3 has 17 residues. The V segment lost 4 bases and the J segment 4 bases; nucleotides outside the gene matches: 7. Germline CDR1 SNHLY, CDR2 FYNNEI. The CDR3 is CASSGTSGSSVYNEQFF. The CDR3 DNA follows: TGTGCCAGCAGTGGGACTAGCGGGAGCTCGGTTTACAATGAGCAGTTCTTC.

This clone was picked up a small number of times. The genes are TRBV10-2 and TRBJ1-1, with a possible D match to TRBD1 (5 bases). The V gene lost 11 bases and the J gene lost 2 bases, with 21 bases spanning the gap. The CDR3 length is 15 residues. Germline CDR1 WSHSY, CDR2 SAAADI. As DNA, the CDR3 is TGCGCCTCCAAAGACGGGACTAAAGGAAACACTGAAGCTTTCTTT. It yields the protein CASKDGTKGNTEAFF.

This chain connects TRBV7-8 to TRBJ2-7, with D tentatively TRBD1 (5 bases). The CDR3 sequence is 12 residues long. The V end lost 5 bases, the J end lost 4 bases, and 9 bases lay between the germline ends. CDR1 is SGHVS, CDR2 FQNEAQ, per germline. CDR3: CASSRTGYEQYF. The CDR3 DNA follows: TGTGCCAGCAGCCGCACAGGATACGAGCAGTACTTC.

This clone came up a few times. This chain joins TRBV3-1 (or the pseudogene TRBV3-2) and TRBJ2-1; 11 bases are a match to TRBD2. The CDR3 length is 22 residues. After removal of 0 bases from V and 9 bases from J, the junction contained 25 bases not matched to a gene. Germline V CDR1 and CDR2: LGHDT, YNNKEL (reference sequence). CDR3 in amino acids: CASSQEALDGLAGGPIRGEQFF. CDR3 nucleotides: TGTGCCAGCAGCCAAGAAGCTCTCGACGGGCTAGCGGGAGGCCCTATCAGGGGTGAGCAGTTCTTC.